This TCR beta chain appears in the sequencing data of a study of radiotherapy plus CTLA-4 blockade in lung cancer. General observations from the study: Reported findings show early blood T cell clone dynamics, with interferon-beta, best predicted response. Blood saw expansion of tumor-derived TCR clones after radiotherapy plus ipilimumab.

The study gave focal radiation plus ipilimumab CTLA-4 blockade to patients with chemo-refractory metastatic non-small-cell lung cancer. Sequenced by immunoSEQ multiplex PCR; TCRdb stores in-frame clones only, minus some. This sample carries 40,000 or so clones, more than 65% of them seen once, and the ten largest clones take 9.5% to 10%. A remark on this clone: The antigen is not known.

The specimen comprised peripheral blood, sampled from a patient treated with radiotherapy plus ipilimumab. The origin of this receptor is a human donor with non-small cell lung cancer who had stable disease on radiotherapy plus ipilimumab.

The CDR3 DNA sequence: TGTGCCAGCAGCTGGGAGATGAATGAGCAGTTCTTC. Its translation is CASSWEMNEQFF. V and J are TRBV5-4 and TRBJ2-1, with D maybe TRBD2 (5 bases). CDR3 length: 12 residues. The V end was cut by 3 bases, the J end by 7 bases, with 8 bases between. From germline, CDR1 is SGHNT and CDR2 YYREEE (reference sequence).